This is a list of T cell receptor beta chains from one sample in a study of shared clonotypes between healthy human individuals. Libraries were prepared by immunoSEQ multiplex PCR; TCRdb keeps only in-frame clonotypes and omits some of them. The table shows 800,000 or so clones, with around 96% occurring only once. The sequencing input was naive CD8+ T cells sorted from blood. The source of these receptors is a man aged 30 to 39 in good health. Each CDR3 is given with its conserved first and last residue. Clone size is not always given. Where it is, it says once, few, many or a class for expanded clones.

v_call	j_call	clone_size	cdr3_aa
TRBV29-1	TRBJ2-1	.	CSAPGQGFNEQFF
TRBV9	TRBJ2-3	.	CASRGAADTQYF
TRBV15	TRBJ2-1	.	CATSRDRATSGRAGEQFF
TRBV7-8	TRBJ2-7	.	CASSLELAGAYEQYF
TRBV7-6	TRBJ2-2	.	CASSFQGNGAGELFF
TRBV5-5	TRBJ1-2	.	CASGQGYGNYGYTF
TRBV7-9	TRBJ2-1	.	CASSLVAGGNNEQFF
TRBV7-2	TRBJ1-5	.	CASSLWAGGVGSGQPQHF
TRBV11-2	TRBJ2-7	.	CASSFGQGYEQYF
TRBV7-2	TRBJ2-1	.	CASSLAETRRGGLEQFF
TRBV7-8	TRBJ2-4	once	CASSFSHWTSGTKNIQYF
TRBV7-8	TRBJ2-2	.	CASSSAPADITGELFF